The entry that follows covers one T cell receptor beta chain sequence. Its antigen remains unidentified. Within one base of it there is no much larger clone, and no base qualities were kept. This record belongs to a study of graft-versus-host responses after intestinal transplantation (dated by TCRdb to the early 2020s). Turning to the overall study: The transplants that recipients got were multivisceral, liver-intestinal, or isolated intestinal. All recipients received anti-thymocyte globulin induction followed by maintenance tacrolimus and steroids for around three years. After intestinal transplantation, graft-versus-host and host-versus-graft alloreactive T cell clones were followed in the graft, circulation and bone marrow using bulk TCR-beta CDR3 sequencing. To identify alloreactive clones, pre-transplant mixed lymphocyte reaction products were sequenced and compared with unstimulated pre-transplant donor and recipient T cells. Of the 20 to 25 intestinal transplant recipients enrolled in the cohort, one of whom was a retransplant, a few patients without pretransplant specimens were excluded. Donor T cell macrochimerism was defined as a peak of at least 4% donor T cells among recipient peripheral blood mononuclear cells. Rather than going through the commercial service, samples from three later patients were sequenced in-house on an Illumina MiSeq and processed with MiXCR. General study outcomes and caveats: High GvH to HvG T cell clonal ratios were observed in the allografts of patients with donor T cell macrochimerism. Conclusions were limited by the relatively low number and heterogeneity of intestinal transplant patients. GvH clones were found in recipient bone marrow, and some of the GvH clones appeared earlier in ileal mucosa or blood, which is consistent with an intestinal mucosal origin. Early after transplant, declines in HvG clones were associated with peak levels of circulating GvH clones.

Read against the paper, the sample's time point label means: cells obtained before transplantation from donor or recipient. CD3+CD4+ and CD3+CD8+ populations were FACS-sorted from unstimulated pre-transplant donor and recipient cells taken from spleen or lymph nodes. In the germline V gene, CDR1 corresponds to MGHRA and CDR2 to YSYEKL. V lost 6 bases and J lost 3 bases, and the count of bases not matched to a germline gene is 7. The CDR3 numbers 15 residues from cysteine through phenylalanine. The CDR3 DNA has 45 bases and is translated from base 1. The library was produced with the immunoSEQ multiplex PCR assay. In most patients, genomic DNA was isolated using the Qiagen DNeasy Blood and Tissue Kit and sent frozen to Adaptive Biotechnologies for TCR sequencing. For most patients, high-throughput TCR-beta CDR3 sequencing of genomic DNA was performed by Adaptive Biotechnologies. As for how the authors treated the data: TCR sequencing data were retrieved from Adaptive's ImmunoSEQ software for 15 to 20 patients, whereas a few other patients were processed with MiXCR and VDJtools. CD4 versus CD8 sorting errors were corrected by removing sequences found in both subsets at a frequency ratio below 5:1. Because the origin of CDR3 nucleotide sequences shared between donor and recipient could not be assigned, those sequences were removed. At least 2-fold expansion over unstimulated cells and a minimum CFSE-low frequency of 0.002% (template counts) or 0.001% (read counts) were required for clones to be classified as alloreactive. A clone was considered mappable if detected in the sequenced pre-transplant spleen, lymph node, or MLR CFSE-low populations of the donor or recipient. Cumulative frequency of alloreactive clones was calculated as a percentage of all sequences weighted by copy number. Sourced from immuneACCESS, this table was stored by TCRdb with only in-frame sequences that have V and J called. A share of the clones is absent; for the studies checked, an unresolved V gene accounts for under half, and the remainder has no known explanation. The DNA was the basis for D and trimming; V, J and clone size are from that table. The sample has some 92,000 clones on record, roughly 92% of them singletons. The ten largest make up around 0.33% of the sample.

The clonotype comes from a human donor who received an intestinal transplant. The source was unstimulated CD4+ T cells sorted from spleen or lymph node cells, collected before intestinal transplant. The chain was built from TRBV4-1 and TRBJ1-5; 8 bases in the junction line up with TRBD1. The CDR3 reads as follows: CASRRTGKINQPQHF. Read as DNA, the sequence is TGCGCCAGCAGGAGGACAGGGAAGATCAATCAGCCCCAGCATTTT.